A selection of T cell receptor beta chains follows, all from one sample in a study of Ad26.COV2.S vaccination and SARS-CoV-2 variants. Assay: immunoSEQ multiplex PCR; the TCRdb copy retains only in-frame clones and omits some. This repertoire shows roughly 510,000 clones, 70% to 90% found once; its top ten account for roughly 12%. Specimen: peripheral blood, collected in a trial of Ad26.COV2.S vaccine versus placebo. The receptor source for this set is a person aged 18-60 years who received the Ad26.COV2.S COVID-19 vaccine or a placebo. The CDR3 runs from the conserved cysteine through the conserved F or W. The D gene is left open where the match is weak.

j_call: TRBJ1-2
v_call: TRBV5-1
d_call: TRBD1
cdr3_aa: CASSISPGQGNYGYTF

j_call: TRBJ1-1
v_call: TRBV7-3
d_call: .
cdr3_aa: CASSLQGQTEAFF

j_call: TRBJ1-2
v_call: TRBV30
d_call: .
cdr3_aa: CAWSPDSTNYGYTF

j_call: TRBJ2-7
v_call: TRBV30
d_call: TRBD2
cdr3_aa: CAWSPGTSGYEQYF

j_call: TRBJ2-1
v_call: TRBV16
d_call: .
cdr3_aa: CASSQSTAYNEQFF

j_call: TRBJ1-1
v_call: TRBV5-6
d_call: .
cdr3_aa: CASSSRRLVNTEAFF

j_call: TRBJ2-1
v_call: TRBV7-2
d_call: .
cdr3_aa: CASSFRNEQFF

j_call: TRBJ2-1
v_call: TRBV4-2
d_call: .
cdr3_aa: CASSQEGINNEQFF

j_call: TRBJ2-7
v_call: TRBV23-1
d_call: .
cdr3_aa: CASSQSHTNSYEQYF

j_call: TRBJ2-7
v_call: TRBV27
d_call: TRBD2
cdr3_aa: CASRSASGGTYEQYF

j_call: TRBJ1-4
v_call: TRBV5-1
d_call: .
cdr3_aa: CASSLFGEKLFF

j_call: TRBJ1-1
v_call: TRBV19
d_call: TRBD1
cdr3_aa: CASSILDRGPNTEAFF

j_call: TRBJ1-5
v_call: TRBV4-1
d_call: TRBD1
cdr3_aa: CASSPSSTGLSQPQHF

j_call: TRBJ2-2
v_call: TRBV19
d_call: .
cdr3_aa: CASSPFPGTGELFF

j_call: TRBJ1-6
v_call: TRBV13
d_call: TRBD1
cdr3_aa: CASSLRDRALGSPLHF

j_call: TRBJ1-1
v_call: TRBV6-5
d_call: TRBD1
cdr3_aa: CASSQQGASGAFF

j_call: TRBJ2-7
v_call: TRBV4-2
d_call: TRBD1
cdr3_aa: CASSPQTGYPYEQYF

j_call: TRBJ2-2
v_call: TRBV9
d_call: TRBD2
cdr3_aa: CASSVTGGTNTGELFF

j_call: TRBJ2-7
v_call: TRBV5-1
d_call: TRBD2
cdr3_aa: CASSLAGQTYEQYF

j_call: TRBJ1-1
v_call: TRBV6-5
d_call: .
cdr3_aa: CASSYGTSGVGTEAFF

j_call: TRBJ1-5
v_call: TRBV2
d_call: TRBD1
cdr3_aa: CASSSGTANQPQHF

j_call: TRBJ1-4
v_call: TRBV19
d_call: .
cdr3_aa: CASSISGLGEKLFF

j_call: TRBJ2-7
v_call: TRBV6-2/TRBV6-3
d_call: .
cdr3_aa: CASSSYRSYEQYF

j_call: TRBJ1-5
v_call: TRBV10-2
d_call: .
cdr3_aa: CASTEAGNQPQHF

j_call: TRBJ2-7
v_call: TRBV18
d_call: TRBD1
cdr3_aa: CASQQGTGINYEQYF

j_call: TRBJ1-1
v_call: TRBV5-4
d_call: .
cdr3_aa: CASSLLSWDTEAFF

j_call: TRBJ1-1
v_call: TRBV7-9
d_call: .
cdr3_aa: CASTSGQGTEAFF

j_call: TRBJ1-1
v_call: TRBV5-4
d_call: .
cdr3_aa: CASSSETRMNTEAFF

j_call: TRBJ2-1
v_call: TRBV7-9
d_call: TRBD2
cdr3_aa: CASSTLAGVYEQFF

j_call: TRBJ2-7
v_call: TRBV19
d_call: TRBD1
cdr3_aa: CASSISGTGSGEQYF

j_call: TRBJ2-7
v_call: TRBV28
d_call: .
cdr3_aa: CASSRYEQYF

j_call: TRBJ2-2
v_call: TRBV7-3
d_call: .
cdr3_aa: CASSRTDANTGELFF

j_call: TRBJ1-5
v_call: TRBV5-1
d_call: .
cdr3_aa: CASSLEAGNQPQHF

j_call: TRBJ2-5
v_call: TRBV30
d_call: TRBD2
cdr3_aa: CASGRGRQETQYF

j_call: TRBJ2-3
v_call: TRBV19
d_call: TRBD2
cdr3_aa: CASSIPRTSGSTDTQYF

j_call: TRBJ2-7
v_call: TRBV29-1
d_call: TRBD2
cdr3_aa: CSAWTSASSYEQYF

j_call: TRBJ1-1
v_call: TRBV28
d_call: TRBD1
cdr3_aa: CASSLPRWGQGVSIDAEAFF

j_call: TRBJ2-1
v_call: TRBV18
d_call: TRBD2
cdr3_aa: CASSPRTSGLPEQFF

j_call: TRBJ2-6
v_call: TRBV28
d_call: .
cdr3_aa: CASSFSGVGNGANVLTF

j_call: TRBJ1-1
v_call: TRBV11-3
d_call: .
cdr3_aa: CASSLDYRSEAFF

j_call: TRBJ2-2
v_call: TRBV19
d_call: .
cdr3_aa: CASRSRLLTGELFF

j_call: TRBJ1-1
v_call: TRBV5-4
d_call: .
cdr3_aa: CASSQAGTTEAFF

j_call: TRBJ2-2
v_call: TRBV5-1
d_call: TRBD2
cdr3_aa: CATLAGPNTGELFF

j_call: TRBJ2-3
v_call: TRBV5-1
d_call: TRBD1
cdr3_aa: CASSLGGGETDTQYF

j_call: TRBJ2-3
v_call: TRBV27
d_call: .
cdr3_aa: CASSFSRSSTDTQYF

j_call: TRBJ1-6
v_call: TRBV19
d_call: .
cdr3_aa: CASSIGPGRDNSPLHF